Following are 5 T cell receptor beta chains from one sample sequenced in a study of blood T cell repertoires in COVID-19. The protocol was immunoSEQ multiplex PCR, while the TCRdb copy is restricted to in-frame clones and leaves out a portion. Found here are roughly 60,000 clones, about 79% of them singletons; the top ten hold more than 5%. Specimen: peripheral blood. The receptor source for this set is a woman in her sixties with acute or convalescent COVID-19.

This chain links TRBV21-1 with TRBJ1-1. TRBV21-1 is a pseudogene segment. The CDR3 is 17 amino acids. This chain's CDR3 is CASSIPPRFTMNTEAFF. The CDR3 DNA follows: TGTGCCAGCAGCATTCCGCCCCGCTTTACTATGAACACTGAAGCTTTCTTT.

The genes are TRBV10-1 and TRBJ2-1; the match to TRBD2 covers 9 bases. The CDR3 runs to 15 residues. Germline V gene lookup returns CDR1 WNHNN and CDR2 SYGVQD (reference sequence). V shed 2 bases, J shed 3 bases, and the junction held 2 bases outside the gene matches. The CDR3 region is CASSEQAGGYNEQFF. In DNA form, the CDR3 reads TGCGCCAGCAGTGAGCAAGCGGGGGGCTACAATGAGCAGTTCTTC.

This chain connects TRBV5-6 to TRBJ2-5; no clear D. This CDR3 region has 11 residues. CDR1 and CDR2 (germline): SGHDT, YYEEEE. V lost 0 bases to trimming and J lost 6 bases, with 3 bases between them. The CDR3 is CASSLEQTQYF. CDR3 sequence (DNA): TGTGCCAGCAGCTTGGAGCAGACCCAGTACTTC.

The chain uses TRBV18 and TRBJ1-1; D gene unclear. Germline V CDR1 and CDR2: KGHSH, LQKENI. V lost 3 bases to trimming and J lost 5 bases, with 7 bases between them. This CDR3 has 12 amino acids. CDR3 nucleotide sequence: TGTGCCAGCTCACCCTTCTCGACTGAAGCTTTCTTT. Translated: CASSPFSTEAFF.

The chain couples TRBV12-3 or TRBV12-4 to TRBJ2-5, with D unclear. Trimming left V 3 bases short and J 8 bases short, with 7 bases between. This CDR3 comprises 11 residues. The CDR3 protein is CASSFRLTQYF. In DNA, the CDR3 is TGTGCCAGCAGTTTCAGGTTAACCCAGTACTTC.